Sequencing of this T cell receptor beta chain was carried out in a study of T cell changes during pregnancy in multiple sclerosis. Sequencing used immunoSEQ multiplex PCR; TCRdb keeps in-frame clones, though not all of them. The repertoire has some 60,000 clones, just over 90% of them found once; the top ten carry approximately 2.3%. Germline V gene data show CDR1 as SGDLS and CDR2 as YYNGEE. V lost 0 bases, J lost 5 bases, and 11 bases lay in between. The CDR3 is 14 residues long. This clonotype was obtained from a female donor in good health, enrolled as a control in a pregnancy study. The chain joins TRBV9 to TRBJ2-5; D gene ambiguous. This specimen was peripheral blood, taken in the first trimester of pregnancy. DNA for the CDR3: TGTGCCAGCAGCGTAGGTAGTAGATACGAGACCCAGTACTTC. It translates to CASSVGSRYETQYF.